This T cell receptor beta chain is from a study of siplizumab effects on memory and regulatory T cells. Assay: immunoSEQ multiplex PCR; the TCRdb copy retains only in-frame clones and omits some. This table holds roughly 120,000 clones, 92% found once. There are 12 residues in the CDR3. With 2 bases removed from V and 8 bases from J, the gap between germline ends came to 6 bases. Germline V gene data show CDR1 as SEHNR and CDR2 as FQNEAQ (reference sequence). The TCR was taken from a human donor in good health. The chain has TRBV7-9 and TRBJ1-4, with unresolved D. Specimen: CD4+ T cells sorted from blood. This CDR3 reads CASSLYTEKLFF. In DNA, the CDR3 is TGTGCCAGCAGCTTATATACGGAAAAACTGTTTTTT.